These T cell receptor beta chains were read from a single sample in a study of a mutant IDH1 vaccine in newly diagnosed glioma. These receptors' antigens are unknown. The data were produced by immunoSEQ multiplex PCR, yet TCRdb's version contains in-frame clones alone and is incomplete. The repertoire consists of 60,000 to 65,000 clones, with roughly 87% occurring once and the leading ten covering 3.8%. The starting material was PBMCs, obtained from a glioma patient whose treatment included an IDH1 peptide vaccine. These receptor sequences come from a young man with glioma. Both conserved end residues are part of each CDR3. A D gene is named only where the DNA matches it firmly. Rows may omit the clone size; those that give it use once, few, many or a size class.

CDR3: CASSLVGSLGEKLFF
DNA: TGTGCCAGCAGCTTAGTTGGGTCGTTAGGTGAAAAACTGTTTTTT
V: TRBV7-2
D: NA
size: NA
J: TRBJ1-4

CDR3: CASSPQITDTQYF
DNA: TGTGCCAGCAGTCCCCAAATCACAGATACGCAGTATTTT
V: TRBV27
D: NA
size: NA
J: TRBJ2-3

CDR3: CASSPGPSDTQYF
DNA: TGTGCCAGCAGCCCGGGGCCCTCAGATACGCAGTATTTT
V: TRBV7-8
D: NA
size: NA
J: TRBJ2-3

CDR3: CASSPSLGNTEAFF
DNA: TGTGCCAGCAGCCCATCCTTGGGTAACACTGAAGCTTTCTTT
V: TRBV9
D: NA
size: NA
J: TRBJ1-1

CDR3: CASSSRPSQPQHF
DNA: TGTGCCAGCAGTAGTCGACCTTCGCAGCCCCAGCATTTT
V: TRBV27
D: NA
size: few
J: TRBJ1-5

CDR3: CASSLGGAGLPPETQYF
DNA: TGTGCCAGCAGCTTGGGGGGGGCCGGACTCCCCCCCGAGACCCAGTACTTC
V: TRBV5-5
D: NA
size: NA
J: TRBJ2-5

CDR3: CASSPGTVLEAFF
DNA: TGTGCCAGCAGCCCAGGGACAGTTCTAGAAGCTTTCTTT
V: TRBV7-8
D: TRBD1
size: NA
J: TRBJ1-1

CDR3: CASSLDRSSYNEQFF
DNA: TGTGCCAGCAGCTTGGACAGGAGCTCCTACAATGAGCAGTTCTTC
V: TRBV7-7
D: TRBD1
size: NA
J: TRBJ2-1

CDR3: CANGTSGDEQYF
DNA: TGTGCCAACGGGACTAGCGGGGACGAGCAGTACTTC
V: TRBV2
D: TRBD2
size: NA
J: TRBJ2-7

CDR3: CASSLTGNYQPQHF
DNA: TGTGCCAGCAGTTTGACAGGGAATTATCAGCCCCAGCATTTT
V: TRBV27
D: TRBD1
size: few
J: TRBJ1-5

CDR3: CASSIDGDGRVDQPQHF
DNA: TGTGCCAGTAGTATAGACGGGGATGGCAGGGTCGATCAGCCCCAGCATTTT
V: TRBV19
D: NA
size: once
J: TRBJ1-5

CDR3: CASSLTRGDYYGYTF
DNA: TGTGCCAGCAGTCTCACCAGGGGGGACTACTATGGCTACACCTTC
V: TRBV28
D: TRBD1
size: once
J: TRBJ1-2

CDR3: CASSIGLTSYSRTDTQYF
DNA: TGTGCCAGTAGTATAGGCTTAACTAGTTATTCCCGTACAGATACGCAGTATTTT
V: TRBV19
D: NA
size: NA
J: TRBJ2-3

CDR3: CASAPGGSPYEQYF
DNA: TGCGCCAGCGCTCCGGGGGGTTCCCCCTACGAGCAGTACTTC
V: TRBV5-1
D: TRBD2
size: NA
J: TRBJ2-7

CDR3: CASSRDRVVLREKLFF
DNA: TGTGCCAGCAGCCGGGACAGGGTTGTGTTGCGTGAAAAACTGTTTTTT
V: TRBV21-1
D: NA
size: NA
J: TRBJ1-4

CDR3: CASSFRQGLGYEQYF
DNA: TGTGCCAGCAGCTTTCGACAGGGCTTAGGCTACGAGCAGTACTTC
V: TRBV7-2
D: TRBD1
size: NA
J: TRBJ2-7

CDR3: CASSPTTSSGYGYTF
DNA: TGTGCCAGCTCACCTACCACGTCAAGCGGCTATGGCTACACCTTC
V: TRBV18
D: NA
size: NA
J: TRBJ1-2

CDR3: CASIPGQGTGELFF
DNA: TGTGCCAGCATCCCTGGACAGGGGACCGGGGAGCTGTTTTTT
V: TRBV11-2
D: TRBD1
size: NA
J: TRBJ2-2

CDR3: CASSFPIPGQGDVAKNIQYF
DNA: TGTGCCAGCAGTTTTCCTATCCCGGGACAGGGGGATGTGGCCAAAAACATTCAGTACTTC
V: TRBV28
D: TRBD1
size: NA
J: TRBJ2-4

CDR3: CASSLVGTVAYEQYF
DNA: TGTGCCAGCAGCTTAGTAGGGACGGTGGCCTACGAGCAGTACTTC
V: TRBV11-2
D: NA
size: NA
J: TRBJ2-7

CDR3: CASSPDRVNTGELFF
DNA: TGTGCCAGCAGCCCGGACAGGGTGAACACCGGGGAGCTGTTTTTT
V: TRBV7-2
D: TRBD1
size: NA
J: TRBJ2-2

CDR3: CASSVTYGGGGEKLFF
DNA: TGTGCCAGCAGCGTAACCTATGGGGGGGGTGGTGAAAAACTGTTTTTT
V: TRBV7-8
D: NA
size: NA
J: TRBJ1-4

CDR3: CASSDAVSAYNEQFF
DNA: TGTGCCAGCAGTGACGCCGTATCTGCTTACAATGAGCAGTTCTTC
V: TRBV25-1
D: NA
size: NA
J: TRBJ2-1

CDR3: CASRWTSNYGYTF
DNA: TGTGCCAGCAGATGGACATCTAACTATGGCTACACCTTC
V: TRBV27
D: NA
size: NA
J: TRBJ1-2

CDR3: CASSYSKQGPGGYTF
DNA: TGTGCCAGCAGTTACTCGAAACAGGGGCCGGGAGGCTACACCTTC
V: TRBV6-6
D: TRBD1
size: NA
J: TRBJ1-2

CDR3: CASSFGFQGTGVSPLHF
DNA: TGTGCCAGCAGCTTTGGATTTCAGGGGACAGGGGTTTCACCCCTCCACTTT
V: TRBV5-6
D: TRBD1
size: NA
J: TRBJ1-6

CDR3: CASSIGVSGNTIYF
DNA: TGTGCCAGCAGCATCGGGGTCTCTGGAAACACCATATATTTT
V: TRBV5-6
D: NA
size: NA
J: TRBJ1-3

CDR3: CASSTRGLSNQPQHF
DNA: TGTGCCAGTAGTACCCGGGGACTTAGCAATCAGCCCCAGCATTTT
V: TRBV19
D: NA
size: NA
J: TRBJ1-5